This TCR beta chain was captured in a study of cytomegalovirus exposure and HLA in healthy donors. The V and J ends lost 4 bases and 4 bases respectively, with 5 bases between them. Germline V gene sequence: CDR1 MDHEN, CDR2 SYDVKM. This CDR3 region has 12 residues. Vbeta (60) and Jbeta (13) primers were used in the PCR. Produced via immunoSEQ multiplex PCR; TCRdb's table is partial and in-frame only. The sample lists around 65,000 clones; about three quarters were seen once. The TCR was taken from a woman aged 25 to 39 in good health and CMV-seropositive. This chain links TRBV28 with TRBJ2-1; D ambiguous. Sequencing was done on a sample of PBMCs. CDR3 residues: CASSWRYNEQFF. The CDR3 region has the DNA TGTGCCAGCAGTTGGCGGTACAATGAGCAGTTCTTC.